These 6 T cell receptor beta chains came from one sample sequenced in a study of shared clonotypes between healthy human individuals. Clones were read by immunoSEQ multiplex PCR, and TCRdb kept only the in-frame ones, dropping some. Among some 2 million clones, about 95% were seen once, and the ten largest hold roughly 0.13%. Sequenced: naive CD4+ T cells sorted from blood. Subset described: CD45RA+ positively selected. The receptors originated from a man aged 18 to 30 in good health.

This chain connects TRBV4-1 to TRBJ2-7, with TRBD1 as a possible D gene (6 bases). This CDR3 is 14 amino acids long. Trimming left V 4 bases short and J 1 base short, with 11 bases between. Germline lookup yields CDR1 MGHRA and CDR2 YSYEKL. The CDR3 DNA sequence: TGCGCCAGCAGCCGACGGGGACAATCCTACGAGCAGTACTTC. This sequence encodes CASSRRGQSYEQYF.

This clone was observed once. Distinct nucleotide sequences in the sample also encode this CDR3. V is TRBV19 and J is TRBJ1-5, with TRBD1 as a possible D gene (5 bases). Trimming cost V 2 bases and J 6 bases, with 8 bases left between them. The CDR3 has 13 amino acids. Per germline, CDR1 LNHDA and CDR2 SQIVND (reference sequence). CDR3 nucleotides: TGTGCCAGTAGTATACGAGGGGCTCAGCCCCAGCATTTT. Translating gives CASSIRGAQPQHF.

This clone occurred once. This chain links TRBV30 with TRBJ1-5; D might be TRBD1 (6 bases). V lost 2 bases, J lost 6 bases, and 11 bases lay in between. CDR3 size: 13 residues. The germline gives CDR1 GTSNPN, CDR2 SVGIG (reference sequence). CDR3 sequence reads: CAWSMGAGQPQHF. In nucleotides, the CDR3 is TGTGCCTGGAGTATGGGGGCGGGTCAGCCCCAGCATTTT.

J is TRBJ2-3 and V is TRBV6-1; 10 nucleotides match TRBD2. CDR3 length: 14 residues. The V gene's germline CDR1 is MNHNS and CDR2 SASEGT. With 10 bases clipped from V and 3 bases from J, the junction kept 7 bases outside the gene matches. The CDR3 region is CATVLAGRTDTQYF. In DNA, the CDR3 is TGTGCCACCGTACTAGCGGGACGAACAGATACGCAGTATTTT.

The chain is built from TRBV5-1 and TRBJ2-5, with D perhaps TRBD1 (6 bases). V lost 0 bases to trimming and J lost 5 bases, with 14 bases between them. The germline gives CDR1 SGHRS, CDR2 YFSETQ. The CDR3 sequence is 15 residues long. The CDR3 reads CASSLGTALGETQYF. CDR3 sequence (DNA): TGCGCCAGCAGCTTGGGGACAGCTCTTGGGGAGACCCAGTACTTC. Together with reference TRBV5-1 and TRBJ2-5, the CDR3 gives the full variable domain: KAGVTQTPRYLIKTRGQQVTLSCSPISGHRSVSWYQQTPGQGLQFLFEYFSETQRNKGNFPGRFSGRQFSNSRSEMNVSTLELGDSALYLCASSLGTALGETQYFGPGTRLLVL.

About this clone itself: This sample also contains other DNA sequences that code for the same CDR3. This chain joins TRBV7-2 and TRBJ2-7, with unresolved D. V gave up 2 bases and J gave up 3 bases, with 5 bases separating them. Germline lookup yields CDR1 SGHTA and CDR2 FQGNSA. CDR3 length: 12 amino acids. CDR3 nucleotide sequence: TGTGCCAGCAGCTTAAACAGCTACGAGCAGTACTTC. Translating gives CASSLNSYEQYF.